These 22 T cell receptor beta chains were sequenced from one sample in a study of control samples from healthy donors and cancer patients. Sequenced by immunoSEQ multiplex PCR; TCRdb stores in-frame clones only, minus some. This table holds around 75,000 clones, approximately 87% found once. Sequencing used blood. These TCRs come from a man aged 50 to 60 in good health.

The CDR3 nucleotides read TGTGCCAGCCTAGAGATAGCGGGGGGATCGTACAATGAGCAGTTCTTC. Residues: CASLEIAGGSYNEQFF. The V call is TRBV5-4, the J call TRBJ2-1; 10 nucleotides align to TRBD2. This CDR3 has 16 residues. With 7 bases clipped from V and 4 bases from J, the junction kept 11 bases outside the gene matches. Per the germline V gene, CDR1 is SGHNT and CDR2 is YYREEE (reference sequence).

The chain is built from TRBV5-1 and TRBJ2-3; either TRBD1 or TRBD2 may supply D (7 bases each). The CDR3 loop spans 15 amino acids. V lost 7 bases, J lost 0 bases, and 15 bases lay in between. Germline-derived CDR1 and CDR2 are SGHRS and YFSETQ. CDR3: CASLGGTASTDTQYF. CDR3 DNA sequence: TGCGCCAGCTTGGGGGGGACAGCTAGCACAGATACGCAGTATTTT.

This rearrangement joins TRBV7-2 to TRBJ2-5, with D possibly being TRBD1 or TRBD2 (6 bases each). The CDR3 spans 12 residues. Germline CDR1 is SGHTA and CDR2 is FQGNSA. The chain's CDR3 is CAGGQGTETQYF. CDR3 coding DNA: TGTGCGGGGGGTCAGGGGACGGAGACCCAGTACTTC.

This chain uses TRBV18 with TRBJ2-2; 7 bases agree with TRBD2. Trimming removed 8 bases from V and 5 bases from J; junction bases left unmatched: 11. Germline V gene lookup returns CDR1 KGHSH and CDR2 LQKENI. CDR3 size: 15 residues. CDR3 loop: CASETTHSGTGELFF. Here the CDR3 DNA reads TGTGCCAGCGAAACTACTCATAGCGGGACCGGGGAGCTGTTTTTT.

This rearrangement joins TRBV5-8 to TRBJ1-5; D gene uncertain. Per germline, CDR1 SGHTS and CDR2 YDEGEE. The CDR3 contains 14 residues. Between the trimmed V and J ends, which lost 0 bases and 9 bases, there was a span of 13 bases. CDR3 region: CASSLGGGMMPQHF. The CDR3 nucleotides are TGTGCCAGCAGCTTGGGGGGAGGTATGATGCCCCAGCATTTT.

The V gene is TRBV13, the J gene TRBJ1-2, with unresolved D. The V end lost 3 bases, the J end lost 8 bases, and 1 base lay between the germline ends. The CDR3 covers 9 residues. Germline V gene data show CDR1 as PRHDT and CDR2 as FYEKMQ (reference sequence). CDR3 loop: CASSFGYTF. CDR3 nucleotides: TGTGCCAGCAGCTTCGGCTACACCTTC.

The CDR3 is CASSLGGGSASNEQYF. The CDR3 bases are TGCGCCAGCAGCTTGGGAGGGGGCAGCGCGTCCAACGAGCAGTACTTC. The V call is TRBV5-1, the J call TRBJ2-7, with 7 bases aligning to TRBD1. With 0 bases clipped from V and 5 bases from J, the junction kept 11 bases outside the gene matches. Germline lookup yields CDR1 SGHRS and CDR2 YFSETQ. CDR3 length: 16 amino acids.

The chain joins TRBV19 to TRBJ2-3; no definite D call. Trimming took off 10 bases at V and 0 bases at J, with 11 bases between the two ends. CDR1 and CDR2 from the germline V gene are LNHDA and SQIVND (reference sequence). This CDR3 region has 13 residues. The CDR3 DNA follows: TGTGCCACCTCGACTCACAGCACAGATACGCAGTATTTT. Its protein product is CATSTHSTDTQYF.

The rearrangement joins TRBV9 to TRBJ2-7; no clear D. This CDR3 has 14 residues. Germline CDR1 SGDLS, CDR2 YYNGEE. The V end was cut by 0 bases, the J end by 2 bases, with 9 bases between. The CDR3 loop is CASSVASDTYEQYF. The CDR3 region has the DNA TGTGCCAGCAGCGTAGCATCAGACACCTACGAGCAGTACTTC.

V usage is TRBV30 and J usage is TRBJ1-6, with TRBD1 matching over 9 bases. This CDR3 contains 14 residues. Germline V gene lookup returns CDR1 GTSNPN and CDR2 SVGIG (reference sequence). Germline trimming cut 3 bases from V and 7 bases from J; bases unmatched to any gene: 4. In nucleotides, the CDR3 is TGTGCCTGGAGACAGGGGGCAGGGAATTCACCCCTCCACTTT. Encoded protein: CAWRQGAGNSPLHF.

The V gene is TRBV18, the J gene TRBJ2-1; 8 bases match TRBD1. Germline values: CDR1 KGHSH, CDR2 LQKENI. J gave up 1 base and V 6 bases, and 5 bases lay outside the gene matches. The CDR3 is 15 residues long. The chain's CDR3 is CASSLGQGSYNEQFF. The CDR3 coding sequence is TGTGCCAGCTCGTTAGGACAGGGATCCTACAATGAGCAGTTCTTC.

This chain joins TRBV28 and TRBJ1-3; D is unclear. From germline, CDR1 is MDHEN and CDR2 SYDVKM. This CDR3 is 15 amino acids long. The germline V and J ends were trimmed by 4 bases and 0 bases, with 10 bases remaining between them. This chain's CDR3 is CASSSTSLSGNTIYF. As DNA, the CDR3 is TGTGCCAGCAGTTCCACGAGTCTCTCTGGAAACACCATATATTTT.

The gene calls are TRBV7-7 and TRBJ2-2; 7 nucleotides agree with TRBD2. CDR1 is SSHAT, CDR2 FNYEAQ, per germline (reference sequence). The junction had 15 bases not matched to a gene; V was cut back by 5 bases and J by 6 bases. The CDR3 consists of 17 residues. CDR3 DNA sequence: TGTGCCAGCAGCGGCTTTAGCGGGCGCCAAATGGCCGGGGAGCTGTTTTTT. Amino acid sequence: CASSGFSGRQMAGELFF.

The CDR3, as DNA: TGCGCCAGCAGTGATGTGGGGGACCAAGAGACCCAGTACTTC. Protein: CASSDVGDQETQYF. The rearrangement links TRBV10-2 to TRBJ2-5; D tentatively reads TRBD1 or TRBD2 (5 bases each). The length of the CDR3 is 14 residues. Trimming stripped 3 bases from V and 0 bases from J, with 8 bases between. CDR1 and CDR2 (germline): WSHSY, SAAADI.

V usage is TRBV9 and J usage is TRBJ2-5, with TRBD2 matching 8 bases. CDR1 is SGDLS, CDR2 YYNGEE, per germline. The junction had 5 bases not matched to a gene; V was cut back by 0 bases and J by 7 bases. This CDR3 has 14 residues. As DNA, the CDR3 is TGTGCCAGCAGCGTAGGGACTAGCCAGGGGACCCAGTACTTC. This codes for CASSVGTSQGTQYF.

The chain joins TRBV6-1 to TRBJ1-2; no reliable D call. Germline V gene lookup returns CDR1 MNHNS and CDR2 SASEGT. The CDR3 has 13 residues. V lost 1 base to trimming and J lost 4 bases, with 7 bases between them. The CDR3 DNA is TGTGCCAGCAGTGAAGTTGGTCTCTATGGCTACACCTTC. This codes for CASSEVGLYGYTF.

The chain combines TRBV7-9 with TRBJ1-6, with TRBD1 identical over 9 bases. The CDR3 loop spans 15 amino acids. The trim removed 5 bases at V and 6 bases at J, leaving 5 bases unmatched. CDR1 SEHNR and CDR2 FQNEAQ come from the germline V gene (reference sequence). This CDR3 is CASSPRDRVNSPLHF. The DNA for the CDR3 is TGTGCCAGCAGCCCCCGGGACAGGGTTAATTCACCCCTCCACTTT. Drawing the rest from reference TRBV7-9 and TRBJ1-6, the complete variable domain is DTGVSQNPRHKITKRGQNVTFRCDPISEHNRLYWYRQTLGQGPEFLTYFQNEAQLEKSRLLSDRFSAERPKGSFSTLEIQRTEQGDSAMYLCASSPRDRVNSPLHFGNGTRLTVT.

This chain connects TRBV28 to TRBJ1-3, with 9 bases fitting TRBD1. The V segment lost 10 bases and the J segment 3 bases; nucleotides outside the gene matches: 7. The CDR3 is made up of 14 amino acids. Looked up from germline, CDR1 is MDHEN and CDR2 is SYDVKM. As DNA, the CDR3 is TGTGCCACCTGGGACAGGGTGCATGGAAACACCATATATTTT. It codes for CATWDRVHGNTIYF.

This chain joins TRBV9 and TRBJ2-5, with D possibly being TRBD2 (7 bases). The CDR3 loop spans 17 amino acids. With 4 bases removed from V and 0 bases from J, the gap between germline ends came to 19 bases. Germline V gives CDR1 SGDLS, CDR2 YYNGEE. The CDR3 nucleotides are TGTGCCAGCAGCCCCGGCGTGGCGGGGGCCCACCAAGAGACCCAGTACTTC. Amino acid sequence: CASSPGVAGAHQETQYF.

In DNA, the CDR3 is TGTGCCAGCAGCCCCTTCATCAACACTGAAGCTTTCTTT. This translates into CASSPFINTEAFF. The chain combines TRBV7-2 with TRBJ1-1; D is unresolved. This CDR3 is built from 13 residues. CDR1 and CDR2 from the germline V gene are SGHTA and FQGNSA. V lost 5 bases, J lost 2 bases, and 9 bases lay in between.

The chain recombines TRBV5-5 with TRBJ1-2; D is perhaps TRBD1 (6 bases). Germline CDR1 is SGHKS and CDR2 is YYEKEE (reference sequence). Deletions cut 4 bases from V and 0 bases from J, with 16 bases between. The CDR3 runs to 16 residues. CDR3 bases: TGTGCCAGCAGCACCGGGACAATCATTTCTAACTATGGCTACACCTTC. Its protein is CASSTGTIISNYGYTF.

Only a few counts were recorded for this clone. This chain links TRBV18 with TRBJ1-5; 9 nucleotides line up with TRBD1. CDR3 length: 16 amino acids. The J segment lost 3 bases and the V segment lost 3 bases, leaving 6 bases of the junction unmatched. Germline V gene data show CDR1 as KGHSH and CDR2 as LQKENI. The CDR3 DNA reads TGTGCCAGCTCACCCTCCGGGACAGGGACCAATCAGCCCCAGCATTTT. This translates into CASSPSGTGTNQPQHF.